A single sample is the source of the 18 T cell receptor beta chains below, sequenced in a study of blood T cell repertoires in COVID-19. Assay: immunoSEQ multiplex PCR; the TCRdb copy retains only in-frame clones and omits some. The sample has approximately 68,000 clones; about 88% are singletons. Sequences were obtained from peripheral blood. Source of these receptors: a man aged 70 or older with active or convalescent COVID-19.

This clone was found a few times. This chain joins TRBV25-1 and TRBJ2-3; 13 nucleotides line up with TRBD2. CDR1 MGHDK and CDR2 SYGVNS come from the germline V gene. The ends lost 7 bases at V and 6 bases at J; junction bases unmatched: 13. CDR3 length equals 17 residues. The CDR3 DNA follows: TGTGCCAGCACCCGAGCCCGACTAGCGGGAGGTGGCGATACGCAGTATTTT. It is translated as CASTRARLAGGGDTQYF.

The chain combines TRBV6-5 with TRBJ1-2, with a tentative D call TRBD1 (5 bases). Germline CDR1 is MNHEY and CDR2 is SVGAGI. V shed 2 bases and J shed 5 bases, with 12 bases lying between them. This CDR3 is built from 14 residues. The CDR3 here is CASSYSRASYGYTF. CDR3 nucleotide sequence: TGTGCCAGCAGTTACAGCAGGGCATCTTATGGCTACACCTTC.

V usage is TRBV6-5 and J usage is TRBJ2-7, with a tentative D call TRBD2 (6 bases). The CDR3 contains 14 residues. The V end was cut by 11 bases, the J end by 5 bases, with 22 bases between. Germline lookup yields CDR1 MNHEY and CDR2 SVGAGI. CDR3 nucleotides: TGTGCCCCAACGCAGGGAGCGGGCTTGGACGAGCAGTACTTC. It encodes CAPTQGAGLDEQYF.

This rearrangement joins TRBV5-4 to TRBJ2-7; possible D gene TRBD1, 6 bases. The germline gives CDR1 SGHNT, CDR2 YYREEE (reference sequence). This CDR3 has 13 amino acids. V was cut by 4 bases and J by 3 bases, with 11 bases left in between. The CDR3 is CASSKAGVYEQYF. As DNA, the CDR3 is TGTGCCAGCAGCAAAGCAGGGGTCTACGAGCAGTACTTC.

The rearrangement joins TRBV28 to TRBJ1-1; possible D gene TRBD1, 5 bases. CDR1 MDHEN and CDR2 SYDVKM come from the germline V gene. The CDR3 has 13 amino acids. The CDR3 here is CAGQGRSKEGAFF. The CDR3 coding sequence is TGTGCGGGGCAGGGCCGATCTAAGGAGGGGGCTTTCTTT.

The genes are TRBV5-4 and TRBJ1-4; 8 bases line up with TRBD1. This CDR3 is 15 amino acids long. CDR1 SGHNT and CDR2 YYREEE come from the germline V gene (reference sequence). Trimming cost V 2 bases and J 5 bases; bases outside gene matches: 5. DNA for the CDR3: TGTGCCAGCAGCTTACGACAGGGGCTGAATGAAAAACTGTTTTTT. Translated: CASSLRQGLNEKLFF. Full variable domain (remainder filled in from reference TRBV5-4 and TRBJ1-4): ETGVTQSPTHLIKTRGQQVTLRCSSQSGHNTVSWYQQALGQGPQFIFQYYREEENGRGNFPPRFSGLQFPNYSSELNVNALELDDSALYLCASSLRQGLNEKLFFGSGTQLSVL.

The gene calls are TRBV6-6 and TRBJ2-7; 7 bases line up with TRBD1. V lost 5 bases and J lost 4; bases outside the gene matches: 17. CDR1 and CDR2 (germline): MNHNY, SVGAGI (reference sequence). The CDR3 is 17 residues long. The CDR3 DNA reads TGTGCCAGCAGTCCGAGCTGGGATCGGGACAGAAGATACGAGCAGTACTTC. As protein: CASSPSWDRDRRYEQYF.

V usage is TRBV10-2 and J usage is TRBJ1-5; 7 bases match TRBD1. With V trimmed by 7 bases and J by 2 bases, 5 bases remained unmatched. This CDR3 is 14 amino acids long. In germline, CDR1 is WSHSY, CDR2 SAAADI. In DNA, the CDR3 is TGCGCCAGCAAAGACAGGGTCGGCAATCAGCCCCAGCATTTT. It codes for CASKDRVGNQPQHF.

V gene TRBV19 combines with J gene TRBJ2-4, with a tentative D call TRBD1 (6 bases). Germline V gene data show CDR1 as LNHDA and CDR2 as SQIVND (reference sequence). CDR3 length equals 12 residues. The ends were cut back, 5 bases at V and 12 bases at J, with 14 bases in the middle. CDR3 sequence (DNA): TGTGCCAGTAGTTTCTCACAGGGATATCAGTACTTC. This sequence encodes CASSFSQGYQYF.

The CDR3 loop is CAWTRLTSGGTDTQYF. The CDR3, as DNA: TGTGCCTGGACCCGCCTGACTAGCGGGGGAACAGATACGCAGTATTTT. The V gene is TRBV30, the J gene TRBJ2-3; 12 nucleotides line up with TRBD2. Germline trimming cut 4 bases from V and 3 bases from J; bases unmatched to any gene: 8. The CDR3 is 16 amino acids. The V gene's germline CDR1 is GTSNPN and CDR2 SVGIG (reference sequence). Complete variable domain (other parts from reference TRBV30 and TRBJ2-3): SQTIHQWPATLVQPVGSPLSLECTVEGTSNPNLYWYRQAAGRGLQLLFYSVGIGQISSEVPQNLSASRPQDRQFILSSKKLLLSDSGFYLCAWTRLTSGGTDTQYFGPGTRLTVL.

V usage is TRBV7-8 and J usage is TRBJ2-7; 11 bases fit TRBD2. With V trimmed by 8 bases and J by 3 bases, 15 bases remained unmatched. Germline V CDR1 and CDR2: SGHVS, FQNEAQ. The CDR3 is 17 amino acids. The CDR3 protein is CASVGKTSGNPHYEQYF. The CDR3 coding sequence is TGTGCCAGCGTCGGAAAGACTAGCGGGAACCCCCACTACGAGCAGTACTTC.

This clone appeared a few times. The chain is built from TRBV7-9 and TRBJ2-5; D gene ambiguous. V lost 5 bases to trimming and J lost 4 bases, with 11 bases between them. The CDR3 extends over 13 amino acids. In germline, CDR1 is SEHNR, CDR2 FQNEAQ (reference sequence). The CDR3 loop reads CASSPPSRETQYF. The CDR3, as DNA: TGTGCCAGCAGCCCCCCTTCTAGAGAGACCCAGTACTTC.

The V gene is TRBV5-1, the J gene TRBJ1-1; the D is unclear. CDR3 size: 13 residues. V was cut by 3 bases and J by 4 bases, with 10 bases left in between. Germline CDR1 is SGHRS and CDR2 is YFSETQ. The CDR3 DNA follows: TGCGCCAGCAGCTCCCTACAGATCACTGAAGCTTTCTTT. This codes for CASSSLQITEAFF.

CDR3 coding DNA: TGTGCCAGCAGCGCGGATGTAAACACTGAAGCTTTCTTT. Translation gives CASSADVNTEAFF. The chain uses TRBV13 and TRBJ1-1, with D uncertain. CDR1 and CDR2 from the germline V gene are PRHDT and FYEKMQ (reference sequence). Deletions cut 5 bases from V and 2 bases from J, with 9 bases between. This CDR3 spans 13 amino acids.

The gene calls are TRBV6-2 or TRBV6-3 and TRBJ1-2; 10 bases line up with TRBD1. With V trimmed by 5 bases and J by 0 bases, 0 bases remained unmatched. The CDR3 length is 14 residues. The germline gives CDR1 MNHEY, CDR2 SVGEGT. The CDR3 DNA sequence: TGTGCCAGCAGTGGGACAGGGGCTAACTATGGCTACACCTTC. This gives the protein CASSGTGANYGYTF.

CDR3 DNA: TGCAGCGTTGGGGTAAGGGGGACATCTTCTGGCTACACCTTC. Translated, it gives CSVGVRGTSSGYTF. This sequence joins TRBV29-1 and TRBJ1-2, with D maybe TRBD1 (6 bases). CDR3 length equals 14 residues. Germline values: CDR1 SQVTM, CDR2 ANQGSEA. V dropped 4 bases and J dropped 7 bases, with 19 bases sitting between them.

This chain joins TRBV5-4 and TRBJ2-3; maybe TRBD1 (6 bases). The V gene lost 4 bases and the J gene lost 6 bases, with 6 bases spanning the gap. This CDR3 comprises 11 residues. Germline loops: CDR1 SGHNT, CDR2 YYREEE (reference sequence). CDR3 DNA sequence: TGTGCCAGCAGCCAGGGGGATACGCAGTATTTT. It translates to CASSQGDTQYF. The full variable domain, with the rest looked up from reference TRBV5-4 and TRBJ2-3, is ETGVTQSPTHLIKTRGQQVTLRCSSQSGHNTVSWYQQALGQGPQFIFQYYREEENGRGNFPPRFSGLQFPNYSSELNVNALELDDSALYLCASSQGDTQYFGPGTRLTVL.

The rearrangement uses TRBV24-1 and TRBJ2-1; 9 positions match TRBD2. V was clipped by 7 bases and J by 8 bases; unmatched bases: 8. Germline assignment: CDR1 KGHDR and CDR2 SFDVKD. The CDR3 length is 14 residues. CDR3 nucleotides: TGTGCCACCAGCCAGCGGGGGGCCCAGGATGAGCAGTTCTTC. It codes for CATSQRGAQDEQFF.